This paragraph covers one T cell receptor (beta chain) sequence. The data were obtained in a study of blood T cell repertoires in COVID-19. Study details: Material from acute and convalescent COVID-19 was sourced from the United States, Italy and Spain. The analysed material was cDNA or gDNA that came from T cells, B-cell-depleted T cells, or PBMCs.

Germline loops: CDR1 SGHRS, CDR2 YFSETQ. CDR3 length equals 14 residues. V lost 4 bases, J lost 7 bases, and 10 bases stayed unmatched. Per the authors' pipeline: Scientists estimated how many nucleated cells there were by amplifying reference gene primers. TCRdb's table, derived via immunoSEQ multiplex PCR, lists solely in-frame clones and lacks some. V and J calls and clone size come straight from that table; D and trimming were deduced from the DNA. The sample lists some 260,000 clones, around 90% occurring once. The chain employs TRBV5-1 and TRBJ1-2; TRBD1 matches 7 bases. The specimen sequenced was PBMCs or T cells enriched from blood (not recorded which). This TCR was sampled from a woman aged 25 to 39 with acute COVID-19. CDR3 bases: TGCGCCAGCAGCCCGGGACAGCCCGGAGGTGGCTACACCTTC. It is translated as CASSPGQPGGGYTF.